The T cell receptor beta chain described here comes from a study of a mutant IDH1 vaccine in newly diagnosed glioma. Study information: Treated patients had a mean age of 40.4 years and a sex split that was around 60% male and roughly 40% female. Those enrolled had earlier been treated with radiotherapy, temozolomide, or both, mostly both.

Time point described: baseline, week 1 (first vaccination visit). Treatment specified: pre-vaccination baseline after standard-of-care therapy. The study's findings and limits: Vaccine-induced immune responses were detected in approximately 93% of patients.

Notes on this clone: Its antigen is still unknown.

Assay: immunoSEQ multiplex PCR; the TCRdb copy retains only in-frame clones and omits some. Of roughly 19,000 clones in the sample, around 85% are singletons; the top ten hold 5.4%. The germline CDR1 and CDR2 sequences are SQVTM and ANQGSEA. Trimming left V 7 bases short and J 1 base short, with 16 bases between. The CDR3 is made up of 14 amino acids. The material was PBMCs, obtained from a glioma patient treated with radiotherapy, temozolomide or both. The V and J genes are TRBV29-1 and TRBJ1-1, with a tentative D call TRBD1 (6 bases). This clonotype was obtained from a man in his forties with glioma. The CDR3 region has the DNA TGCAGCGGAAAGCCGACAGGCTCGAACACTGAAGCTTTCTTT. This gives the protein CSGKPTGSNTEAFF.